The T cell receptor beta chain described here comes from a study of T cell responses to AZD1222 COVID-19 vaccine. General observations from the study: As reported, nearly half of all spike-specific TCRs target variant regions that are unmutated. In a largely white British group with more females than males, clonal diversity was possibly underestimated. Researchers took repertoire samples only after the peak T cell response had come.

After removal of 3 bases from V and 3 bases from J, the junction contained 9 bases not matched to a gene. The germline V gene encodes CDR1 MNHEY and CDR2 SVGEGT. The length of the CDR3 is 17 residues. A remark on this clone: The target antigen is unknown.

Libraries were prepared by immunoSEQ multiplex PCR; TCRdb keeps only in-frame clonotypes and omits some of them. The table has some 130,000 clones, around 92% seen once. This TCR derives from an adult who received the AZD1222 COVID-19 vaccine. The sequencing here drew on peripheral blood, taken 28 days after the second AZD1222 dose. The chain uses TRBV6-2 or TRBV6-3 and TRBJ2-1; 9 bases match TRBD2. The CDR3 DNA reads as TGTGCCAGCAGTTATAGTGTGGCGGGAGGGTTCTACAATGAGCAGTTCTTC. Its translation is CASSYSVAGGFYNEQFF.